The rows below give T cell receptor beta chains drawn from one sample of a study of identical twins. MiXCR was run by TCRdb on the 5' RACE reads, yielding one entry per CDR3 protein. The sample lists hundreds of thousands of distinct CDR3 sequences; about 20% were seen once. These records were also assigned to another study, of T cells expressing NK-cell markers.

The sample was PBMCs. The origin of the receptors is a woman between 18 and 29 years old in good health. Both conserved end residues are part of each CDR3. The order of the fields is clone size, V gene, D gene, J gene, CDR3 length, CDR3 protein, CDR3 DNA. The D gene is left open where the match is weak. Rows give clone size only sometimes, using once, few, many, or a class for an expanded clone.

clone_size: many; v_call: TRBV6-1; d_call: TRBD2; j_call: TRBJ2-1; cdr3_length: 15; cdr3_aa: CASSEASGGANEQFF; cdr3_nt: TGTGCCAGCAGTGAAGCTAGCGGGGGGGCCAATGAGCAGTTCTTC
clone_size: .; v_call: TRBV13; d_call: .; j_call: TRBJ1-2; cdr3_length: 14; cdr3_aa: CASTFGAGDYGYTF; cdr3_nt: TGTGCCAGCACCTTCGGGGCCGGGGACTATGGCTACACCTTC
clone_size: many; v_call: TRBV5-1; d_call: .; j_call: TRBJ1-2; cdr3_length: 15; cdr3_aa: CASSENPTVNYGYTF; cdr3_nt: TGCGCCAGCAGCGAGAATCCGACAGTCAACTATGGCTACACCTTC
clone_size: many; v_call: TRBV6-5; d_call: TRBD2; j_call: TRBJ2-1; cdr3_length: 17; cdr3_aa: CASSFWTSGINHNEQFF; cdr3_nt: TGTGCCAGCAGTTTCTGGACTAGCGGGATCAACCACAATGAGCAGTTCTTC
clone_size: few; v_call: TRBV18; d_call: TRBD1; j_call: TRBJ2-7; cdr3_length: 15; cdr3_aa: CASSHPGQHSYEQYF; cdr3_nt: TGTGCCAGCTCTCACCCGGGACAGCACTCCTACGAGCAGTACTTC
clone_size: .; v_call: TRBV15; d_call: .; j_call: TRBJ1-2; cdr3_length: 15; cdr3_aa: CATSRDPGANYGYTF; cdr3_nt: TGTGCCACCAGCAGAGATCCGGGAGCTAACTATGGCTACACCTTC
clone_size: few; v_call: TRBV7-2; d_call: .; j_call: TRBJ2-7; cdr3_length: 14; cdr3_aa: CASSLIAGLYEQYF; cdr3_nt: TGTGCCAGCAGCTTAATCGCAGGCCTCTACGAGCAGTACTTC
clone_size: few; v_call: TRBV4-3; d_call: .; j_call: TRBJ2-3; cdr3_length: 13; cdr3_aa: CASSQFYVDTQYF; cdr3_nt: TGCGCCAGCAGCCAATTCTACGTAGATACGCAGTATTTT
clone_size: many; v_call: TRBV20-1; d_call: TRBD2; j_call: TRBJ2-1; cdr3_length: 16; cdr3_aa: CSARWASGRALNEQFF; cdr3_nt: TGCAGTGCTAGGTGGGCTAGCGGGAGGGCCCTCAATGAGCAGTTCTTC
clone_size: .; v_call: TRBV5-1; d_call: .; j_call: TRBJ2-2; cdr3_length: 14; cdr3_aa: CASSPDYSTGELFF; cdr3_nt: TGCGCCAGCAGCCCGGACTATTCAACCGGGGAGCTGTTTTTT
clone_size: .; v_call: TRBV27; d_call: TRBD1; j_call: TRBJ2-7; cdr3_length: 15; cdr3_aa: CATSRGDRGRGEQYF; cdr3_nt: TGTGCCACCTCCCGGGGCGACAGGGGGCGCGGCGAGCAGTACTTC
clone_size: few; v_call: TRBV4-2; d_call: .; j_call: TRBJ2-3; cdr3_length: 12; cdr3_aa: CASSQEHHTQYF; cdr3_nt: TGTGCCAGCAGCCAAGAGCATCATACGCAGTATTTT
clone_size: .; v_call: TRBV7-3; d_call: .; j_call: TRBJ2-1; cdr3_length: 15; cdr3_aa: CASSPSLGLNNEQFF; cdr3_nt: TGTGCCAGCAGCCCCTCCCTGGGACTTAACAATGAGCAGTTCTTC
clone_size: .; v_call: TRBV12-3/TRBV12-4; d_call: TRBD1; j_call: TRBJ2-1; cdr3_length: 14; cdr3_aa: CASTERGRHNEQFF; cdr3_nt: TGTGCCAGCACAGAAAGGGGGCGACACAATGAGCAGTTCTTC
clone_size: .; v_call: TRBV10-3; d_call: .; j_call: TRBJ2-2; cdr3_length: 12; cdr3_aa: CASMERSGELFF; cdr3_nt: TGTGCCTCGATGGAGCGATCCGGGGAGCTGTTTTTT
clone_size: many; v_call: TRBV5-1; d_call: TRBD2; j_call: TRBJ2-3; cdr3_length: 17; cdr3_aa: CASSLPAGGPSTDTQYF; cdr3_nt: TGCGCCAGCAGCCTGCCTGCGGGGGGCCCTAGCACAGATACGCAGTATTTT
clone_size: .; v_call: TRBV18; d_call: .; j_call: TRBJ2-1; cdr3_length: 15; cdr3_aa: CASSPGGNSYNEQFF; cdr3_nt: TGTGCCAGCTCACCAGGGGGTAACTCCTACAATGAGCAGTTCTTC
clone_size: few; v_call: TRBV10-3; d_call: .; j_call: TRBJ2-5; cdr3_length: 14; cdr3_aa: CAISESAGQETQYF; cdr3_nt: TGTGCCATCAGTGAGTCGGCAGGGCAAGAGACCCAGTACTTC
clone_size: few; v_call: TRBV9; d_call: .; j_call: TRBJ2-4; cdr3_length: 17; cdr3_aa: CASSSRAGIGSVNIQYF; cdr3_nt: TGTGCCAGCAGCTCCCGGGCCGGCATCGGGTCGGTAAACATTCAGTACTTC
clone_size: few; v_call: TRBV14; d_call: TRBD2; j_call: TRBJ2-3; cdr3_length: 12; cdr3_aa: CASSQAGGTQYF; cdr3_nt: TGTGCCAGCAGCCAAGCGGGAGGCACGCAGTATTTT
clone_size: few; v_call: TRBV7-9; d_call: TRBD2; j_call: TRBJ2-3; cdr3_length: 17; cdr3_aa: CASSGPGGLAGVDTQYF; cdr3_nt: TGTGCCAGCAGCGGTCCAGGAGGACTAGCGGGAGTGGATACGCAGTATTTT
clone_size: .; v_call: TRBV7-2; d_call: TRBD2; j_call: TRBJ2-3; cdr3_length: 15; cdr3_aa: CASVDGRAGTDTQYF; cdr3_nt: TGTGCCAGCGTTGACGGGAGGGCCGGGACAGATACGCAGTATTTT
clone_size: .; v_call: TRBV27; d_call: .; j_call: TRBJ2-2; cdr3_length: 16; cdr3_aa: CASSWIGTLTTGELFF; cdr3_nt: TGTGCCAGCAGTTGGATCGGGACACTGACCACCGGGGAGCTGTTTTTT
clone_size: .; v_call: TRBV25-1; d_call: TRBD2; j_call: TRBJ2-7; cdr3_length: 15; cdr3_aa: CASSETSGIFYEQYF; cdr3_nt: TGTGCCAGCAGTGAAACTAGCGGGATATTCTACGAGCAGTACTTC
clone_size: .; v_call: TRBV24-1; d_call: TRBD1; j_call: TRBJ1-1; cdr3_length: 14; cdr3_aa: CATSDPGQGSNYFF; cdr3_nt: TGTGCCACCAGTGACCCTGGACAGGGATCAAATTACTTCTTT
clone_size: .; v_call: TRBV15; d_call: .; j_call: TRBJ2-5; cdr3_length: 13; cdr3_aa: CATSQGPDETQYF; cdr3_nt: TGTGCCACCAGCCAGGGTCCCGATGAGACCCAGTACTTC
clone_size: few; v_call: TRBV4-3; d_call: .; j_call: TRBJ1-6; cdr3_length: 16; cdr3_aa: CASSQDSGSGGSPLHF; cdr3_nt: TGCGCCAGCAGCCAAGATTCCGGGTCGGGTGGTTCACCCCTCCACTTT
clone_size: few; v_call: TRBV7-8; d_call: TRBD2; j_call: TRBJ2-3; cdr3_length: 15; cdr3_aa: CASSALAGGSDTQYF; cdr3_nt: TGTGCCAGCAGTGCCCTAGCGGGGGGATCAGATACGCAGTATTTT
clone_size: once; v_call: TRBV27; d_call: TRBD2; j_call: TRBJ2-7; cdr3_length: 17; cdr3_aa: CASSSKTGREGPGEQYF; cdr3_nt: TGTGCCAGCAGTTCTAAGACCGGGCGGGAGGGCCCGGGCGAGCAGTACTTC
clone_size: few; v_call: TRBV12-3/TRBV12-4; d_call: .; j_call: TRBJ2-5; cdr3_length: 14; cdr3_aa: CASSFPGGGETQYF; cdr3_nt: TGTGCCAGCAGTTTTCCTGGCGGGGGCGAGACCCAGTACTTC
clone_size: few; v_call: TRBV5-1; d_call: .; j_call: TRBJ2-3; cdr3_length: 17; cdr3_aa: CASSLEGGRISTDTQYF; cdr3_nt: TGCGCCAGCAGCTTGGAAGGGGGGCGTATTAGCACAGATACGCAGTATTTT
clone_size: few; v_call: TRBV10-3; d_call: TRBD1; j_call: TRBJ1-1; cdr3_length: 12; cdr3_aa: CAISEPDREAFF; cdr3_nt: TGTGCCATCAGTGAACCGGACAGGGAAGCTTTCTTT
clone_size: few; v_call: TRBV10-2; d_call: .; j_call: TRBJ2-1; cdr3_length: 16; cdr3_aa: CASTGAGDITTDEQFF; cdr3_nt: TGCGCCAGCACGGGGGCGGGAGATATTACGACAGATGAGCAGTTCTTC
clone_size: few; v_call: TRBV7-6; d_call: TRBD2; j_call: TRBJ2-5; cdr3_length: 15; cdr3_aa: CASSFSGTSGETQYF; cdr3_nt: TGTGCCAGCAGCTTCTCCGGGACTAGCGGAGAGACCCAGTACTTC
clone_size: .; v_call: TRBV7-9; d_call: .; j_call: TRBJ1-1; cdr3_length: 13; cdr3_aa: CASTIQANTEAFF; cdr3_nt: TGTGCCAGCACCATCCAGGCGAACACTGAAGCTTTCTTT
clone_size: few; v_call: TRBV5-1; d_call: TRBD2; j_call: TRBJ2-7; cdr3_length: 16; cdr3_aa: CASSPGTSGSWYEQYF; cdr3_nt: TGCGCCAGCAGCCCCGGGACTAGCGGGAGTTGGTACGAGCAGTACTTC
clone_size: .; v_call: TRBV30; d_call: .; j_call: TRBJ2-3; cdr3_length: 15; cdr3_aa: CAWTLGGGTADTQYF; cdr3_nt: TGTGCCTGGACCCTCGGGGGCGGGACCGCAGATACGCAGTATTTT
clone_size: .; v_call: TRBV20-1; d_call: .; j_call: TRBJ2-5; cdr3_length: 11; cdr3_aa: CSAPDKETQYF; cdr3_nt: TGCAGTGCTCCTGATAAAGAGACCCAGTACTTC
clone_size: few; v_call: TRBV4-3; d_call: .; j_call: TRBJ1-1; cdr3_length: 13; cdr3_aa: CASSQGGGRGAFF; cdr3_nt: TGCGCCAGCAGCCAAGGGGGTGGGCGAGGAGCTTTCTTT
clone_size: few; v_call: TRBV12-3/TRBV12-4; d_call: .; j_call: TRBJ1-1; cdr3_length: 17; cdr3_aa: CASYPIAGTTYNTEAFF; cdr3_nt: TGTGCCAGCTACCCGATTGCAGGGACAACATACAACACTGAAGCTTTCTTT